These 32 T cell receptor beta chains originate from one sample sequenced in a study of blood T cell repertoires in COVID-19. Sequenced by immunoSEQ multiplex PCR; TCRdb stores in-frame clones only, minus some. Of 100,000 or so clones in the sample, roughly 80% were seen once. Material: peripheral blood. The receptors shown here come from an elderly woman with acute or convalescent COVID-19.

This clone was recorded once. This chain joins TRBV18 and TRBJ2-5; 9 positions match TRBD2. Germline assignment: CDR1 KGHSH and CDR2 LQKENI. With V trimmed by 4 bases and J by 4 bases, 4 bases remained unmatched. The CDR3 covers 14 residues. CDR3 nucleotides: TGTGCCAGCTCACGGGGACTAGCTGGAGAGACCCAGTACTTC. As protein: CASSRGLAGETQYF.

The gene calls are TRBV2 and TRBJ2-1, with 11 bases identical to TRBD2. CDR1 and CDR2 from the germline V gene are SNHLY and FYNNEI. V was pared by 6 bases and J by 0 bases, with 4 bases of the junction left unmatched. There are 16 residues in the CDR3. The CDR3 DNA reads TGTGCCAGCAGCGTGCTAGCGGGGGGCTCCTACAATGAGCAGTTCTTC. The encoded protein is CASSVLAGGSYNEQFF.

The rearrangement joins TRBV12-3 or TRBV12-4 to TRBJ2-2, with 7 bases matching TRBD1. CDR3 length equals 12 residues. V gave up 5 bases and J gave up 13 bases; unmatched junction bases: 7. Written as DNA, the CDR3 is TGTGCCAGCAGTCGCAGGGGGTCGGGGCTGTTTTTT. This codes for CASSRRGSGLFF.

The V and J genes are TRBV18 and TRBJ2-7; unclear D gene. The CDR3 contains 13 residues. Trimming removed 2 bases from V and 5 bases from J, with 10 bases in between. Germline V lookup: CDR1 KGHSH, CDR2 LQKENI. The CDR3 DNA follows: TGTGCCAGCTCACCAGGGCGCCTGGACGAGCAGTACGTC. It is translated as CASSPGRLDEQYV.

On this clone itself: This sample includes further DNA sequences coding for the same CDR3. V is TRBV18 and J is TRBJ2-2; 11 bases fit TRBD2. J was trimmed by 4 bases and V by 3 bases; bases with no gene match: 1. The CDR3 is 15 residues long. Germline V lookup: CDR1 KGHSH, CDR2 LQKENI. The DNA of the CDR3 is TGTGCCAGCTCACCCACTAGCGGGAGCACCGGGGAGCTGTTTTTT. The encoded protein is CASSPTSGSTGELFF.

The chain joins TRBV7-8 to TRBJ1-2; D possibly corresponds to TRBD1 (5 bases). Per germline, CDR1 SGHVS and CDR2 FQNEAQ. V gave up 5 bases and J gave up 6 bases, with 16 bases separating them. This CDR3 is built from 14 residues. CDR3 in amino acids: CASSPGGGLHGYTF. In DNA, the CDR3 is TGTGCCAGCAGCCCGGGGGGAGGGCTCCATGGCTACACCTTC.

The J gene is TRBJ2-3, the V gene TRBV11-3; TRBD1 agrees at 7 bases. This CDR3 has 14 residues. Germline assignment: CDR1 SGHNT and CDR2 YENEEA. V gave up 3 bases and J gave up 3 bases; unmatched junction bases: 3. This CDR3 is CASSFRQGTDTQYF. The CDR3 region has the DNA TGTGCCAGCAGCTTTAGACAGGGAACAGATACGCAGTATTTT.

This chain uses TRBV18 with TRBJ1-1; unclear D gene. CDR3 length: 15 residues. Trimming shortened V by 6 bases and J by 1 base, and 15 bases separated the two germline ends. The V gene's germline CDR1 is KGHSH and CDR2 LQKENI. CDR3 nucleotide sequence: TGTGCCAGCTCGGCTTTCCCCTTACAGAACACTGAAGCTTTCTTT. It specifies CASSAFPLQNTEAFF.

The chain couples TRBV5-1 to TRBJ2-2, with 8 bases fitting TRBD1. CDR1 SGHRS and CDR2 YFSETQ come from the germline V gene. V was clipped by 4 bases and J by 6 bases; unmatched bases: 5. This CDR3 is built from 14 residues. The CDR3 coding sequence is TGCGCCAGCAGCCCCCAGGGGGCGGCCGGGGAGCTGTTTTTT. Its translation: CASSPQGAAGELFF.

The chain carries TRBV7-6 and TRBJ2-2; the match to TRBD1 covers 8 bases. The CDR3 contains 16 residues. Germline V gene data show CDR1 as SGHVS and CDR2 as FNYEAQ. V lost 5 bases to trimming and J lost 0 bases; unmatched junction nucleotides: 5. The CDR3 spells CASSQQGGTNTGELFF. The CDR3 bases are TGTGCCAGCAGCCAACAGGGGGGTACGAACACCGGGGAGCTGTTTTTT.

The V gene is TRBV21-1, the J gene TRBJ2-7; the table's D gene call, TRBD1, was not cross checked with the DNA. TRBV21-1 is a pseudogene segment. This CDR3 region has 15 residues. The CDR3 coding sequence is TGTGCCAGCAGCAGCGGACAGAGGGGTCCCTACGAGCAGTACTTC. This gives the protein CASSSGQRGPYEQYF.

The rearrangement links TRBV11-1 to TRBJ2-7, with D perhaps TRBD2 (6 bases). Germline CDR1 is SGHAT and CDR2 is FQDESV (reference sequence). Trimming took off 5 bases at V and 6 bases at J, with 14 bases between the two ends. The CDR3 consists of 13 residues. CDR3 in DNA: TGTGCCAGCAGCCCAGGAAGGAGGGTCGAGCAGTACTTC. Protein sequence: CASSPGRRVEQYF.

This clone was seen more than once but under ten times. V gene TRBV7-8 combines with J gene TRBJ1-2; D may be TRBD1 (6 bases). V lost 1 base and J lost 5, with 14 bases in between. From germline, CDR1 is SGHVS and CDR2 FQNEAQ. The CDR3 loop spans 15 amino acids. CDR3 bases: TGTGCCAGCAGCTTAGAGGCAGGGGCCGTTTATGGCTACACCTTC. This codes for CASSLEAGAVYGYTF.

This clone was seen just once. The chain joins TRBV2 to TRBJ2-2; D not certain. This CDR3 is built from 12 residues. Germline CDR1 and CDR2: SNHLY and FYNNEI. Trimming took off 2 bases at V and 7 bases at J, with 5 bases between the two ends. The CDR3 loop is CASSERGGELFF. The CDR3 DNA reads TGTGCCAGCAGTGAAAGAGGCGGGGAGCTGTTTTTT.

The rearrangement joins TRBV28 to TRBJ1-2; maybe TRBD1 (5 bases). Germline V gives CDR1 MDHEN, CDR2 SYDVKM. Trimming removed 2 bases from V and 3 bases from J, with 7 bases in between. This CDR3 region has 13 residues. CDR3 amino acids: CASSLQGYYGYTF. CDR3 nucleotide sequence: TGTGCCAGCAGTTTACAGGGTTACTATGGCTACACCTTC.

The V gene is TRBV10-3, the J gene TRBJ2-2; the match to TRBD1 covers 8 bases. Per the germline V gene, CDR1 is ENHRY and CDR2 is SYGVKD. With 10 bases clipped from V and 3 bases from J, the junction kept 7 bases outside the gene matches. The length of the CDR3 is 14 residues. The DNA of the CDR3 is TGTGCCACAGGGGGCGGACCCGACACCGGGGAGCTGTTTTTT. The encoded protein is CATGGGPDTGELFF.

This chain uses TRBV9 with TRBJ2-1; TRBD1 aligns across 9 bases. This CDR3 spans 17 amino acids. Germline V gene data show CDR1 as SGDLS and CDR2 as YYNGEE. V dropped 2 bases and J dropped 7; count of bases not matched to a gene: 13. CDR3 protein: CASSVQPGQGIYNEQFF. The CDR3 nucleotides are TGTGCCAGCAGCGTCCAACCGGGACAGGGAATTTATAATGAGCAGTTCTTC.

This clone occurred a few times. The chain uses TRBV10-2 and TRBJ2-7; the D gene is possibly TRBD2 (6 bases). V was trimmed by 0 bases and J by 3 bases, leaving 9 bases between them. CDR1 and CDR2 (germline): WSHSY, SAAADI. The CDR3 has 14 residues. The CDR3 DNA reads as TGCGCCAGCAGTGAGTCAAGGGAGGTCTACGAGCAGTACTTC. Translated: CASSESREVYEQYF.

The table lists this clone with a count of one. Here the CDR3 DNA reads TGTGCCAGCAGGCGACAGGCGTCAGCTAACTATGGCTACACCTTC. Encoded protein: CASRRQASANYGYTF. V is TRBV6-5 and J is TRBJ1-2, with D perhaps matching TRBD1 (6 bases). V was cut by 6 bases and J by 0 bases, with 14 bases left in between. This CDR3 is 15 amino acids long. Looked up from germline, CDR1 is MNHEY and CDR2 is SVGAGI.

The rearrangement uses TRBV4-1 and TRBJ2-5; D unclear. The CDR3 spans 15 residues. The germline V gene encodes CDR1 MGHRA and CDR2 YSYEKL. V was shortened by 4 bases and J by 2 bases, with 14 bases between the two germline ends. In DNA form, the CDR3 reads TGCGCCAGCAGCCTCTTCACGGAGAAGCAAGAGACCCAGTACTTC. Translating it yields CASSLFTEKQETQYF.

For the CDR3, the DNA is TGTGCCAGCAGCGCTGGGGAACTAGCGGGTTACACCGGGGAGCTGTTTTTT. Translation gives CASSAGELAGYTGELFF. The rearrangement links TRBV7-9 to TRBJ2-2, with 9 nucleotides matching TRBD2. CDR3 length: 17 amino acids. The germline CDR1 and CDR2 sequences are SEHNR and FQNEAQ (reference sequence). V was clipped by 5 bases and J by 3 bases; unmatched bases: 10.

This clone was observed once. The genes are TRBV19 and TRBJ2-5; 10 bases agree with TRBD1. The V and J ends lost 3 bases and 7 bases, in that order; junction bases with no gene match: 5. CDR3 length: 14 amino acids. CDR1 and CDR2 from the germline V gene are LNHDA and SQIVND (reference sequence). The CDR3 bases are TGTGCCAGTAGTATGGGGACAGGGGAGGTGACCCAGTACTTC. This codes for CASSMGTGEVTQYF.

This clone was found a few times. CDR3 in DNA: TGTGCCAGCAGCCGGGCGGGGGAAGAGACCCAGTACTTC. Protein: CASSRAGEETQYF. The chain has TRBV4-2 and TRBJ2-5; 7 bases agree with TRBD2. There are 13 residues in the CDR3. V lost 4 bases, J lost 3 bases, and 2 bases stayed unmatched. Germline V gene data show CDR1 as LGHNA and CDR2 as YNFKEQ.

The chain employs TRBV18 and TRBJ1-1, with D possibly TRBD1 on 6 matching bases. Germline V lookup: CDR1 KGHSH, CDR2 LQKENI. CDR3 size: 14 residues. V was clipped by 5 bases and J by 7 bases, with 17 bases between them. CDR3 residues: CASSSYREFVEAFF. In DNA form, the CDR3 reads TGTGCCAGCTCATCTTACAGGGAGTTTGTTGAAGCTTTCTTT.

The CDR3 DNA sequence: TGTGCCAGCAGTCACGCGCTAACCGGGACAGGGGCGCCAGGAAACACCATATATTTT. As protein: CASSHALTGTGAPGNTIYF. This chain uses TRBV6-6 with TRBJ1-3; the match to TRBD1 covers 10 bases. This CDR3 is 19 amino acids long. J lost 4 bases, V lost 5 bases, and 17 bases had no gene match. Germline-derived CDR1 and CDR2 are MNHNY and SVGAGI (reference sequence).

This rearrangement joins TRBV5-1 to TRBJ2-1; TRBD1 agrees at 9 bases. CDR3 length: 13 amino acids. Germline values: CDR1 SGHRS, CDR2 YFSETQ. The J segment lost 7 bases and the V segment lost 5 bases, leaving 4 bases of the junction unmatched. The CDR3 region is CASRQGAVNEQFF. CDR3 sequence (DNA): TGCGCCAGCAGACAGGGGGCGGTTAATGAGCAGTTCTTC.

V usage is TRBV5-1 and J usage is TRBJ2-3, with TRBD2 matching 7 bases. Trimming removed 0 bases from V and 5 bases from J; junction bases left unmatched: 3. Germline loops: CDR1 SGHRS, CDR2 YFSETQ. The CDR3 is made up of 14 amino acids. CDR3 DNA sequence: TGCGCCAGCAGCTTGGTGGCGGGAGAAGATACGCAGTATTTT. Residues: CASSLVAGEDTQYF.

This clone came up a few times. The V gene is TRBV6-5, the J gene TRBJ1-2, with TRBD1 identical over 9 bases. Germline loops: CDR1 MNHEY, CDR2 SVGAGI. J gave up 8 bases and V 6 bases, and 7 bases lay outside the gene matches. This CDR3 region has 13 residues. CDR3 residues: CASRRDRASGYTF. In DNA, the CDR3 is TGTGCCAGCAGACGGGACAGGGCTTCCGGCTACACCTTC.

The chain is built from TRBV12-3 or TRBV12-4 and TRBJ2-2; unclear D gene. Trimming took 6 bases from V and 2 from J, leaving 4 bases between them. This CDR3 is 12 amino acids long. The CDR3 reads CASSLNTGELFF. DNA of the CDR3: TGTGCCAGCAGCCTTAACACCGGGGAGCTGTTTTTT.

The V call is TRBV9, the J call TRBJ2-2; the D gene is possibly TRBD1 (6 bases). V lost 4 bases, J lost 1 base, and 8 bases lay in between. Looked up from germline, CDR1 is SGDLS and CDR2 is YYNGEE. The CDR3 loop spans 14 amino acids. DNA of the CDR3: TGTGCCAGCAGCACGGGACAGAACACCGGGGAGCTGTTTTTT. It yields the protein CASSTGQNTGELFF.

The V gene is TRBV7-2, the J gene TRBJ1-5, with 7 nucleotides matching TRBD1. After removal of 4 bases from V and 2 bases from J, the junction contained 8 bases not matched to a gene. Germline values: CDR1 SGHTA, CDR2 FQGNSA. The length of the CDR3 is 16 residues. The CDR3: CASSSQGGVGNQPQHF. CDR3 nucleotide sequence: TGTGCCAGCAGCTCTCAGGGGGGAGTGGGCAATCAGCCCCAGCATTTT.

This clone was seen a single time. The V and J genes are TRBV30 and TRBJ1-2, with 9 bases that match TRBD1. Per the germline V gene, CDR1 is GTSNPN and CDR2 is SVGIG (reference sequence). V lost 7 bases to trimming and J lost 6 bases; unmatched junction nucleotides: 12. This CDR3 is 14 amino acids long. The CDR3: CAFVSRDRAHGYTF. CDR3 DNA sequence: TGTGCCTTCGTCTCCCGGGACAGGGCCCATGGCTACACCTTC.